Each of the 20 T cell receptor beta chains below was sequenced from the same sample in a study. TCRdb called the RT-PCR reads again in MiXCR, with one record for every CDR3 protein. The table lists almost 700,000 distinct CDR3 sequences, more than 13% of them singletons. Sequences were obtained from memory CD4+ T cells from blood. These receptors were collected from a female donor in good health, serving as a healthy control.

The V call is TRBV13, the J call TRBJ2-1, with D hard to call. The CDR3 spans 17 residues. The germline V gene encodes CDR1 PRHDT and CDR2 FYEKMQ (reference sequence). The V end was cut by 4 bases, the J end by 8 bases, with 24 bases between. In DNA form, the CDR3 reads TGTGCCAGCAGCTCTCTCCGGTCGCAGCTTTATGACGATGAGCAGTTCTTC. Protein sequence: CASSSLRSQLYDDEQFF.

V gene TRBV11-1 combines with J gene TRBJ2-5; 7 bases line up with TRBD2. Germline V lookup: CDR1 SGHAT, CDR2 FQDESV (reference sequence). V lost 10 bases and J lost 5; bases outside the gene matches: 7. The CDR3 length is 12 residues. CDR3 in DNA: TGTGCCACTCATAGCGGGTGGGAGACCCAGTACTTC. It is translated as CATHSGWETQYF.

This clonotype was counted at least ten times. The rearrangement links TRBV6-2 or TRBV6-3 to TRBJ2-7, with 8 bases lining up with TRBD1. Germline V CDR1 and CDR2: MNHEY, SVGEGT. This CDR3 spans 13 amino acids. J lost 5 bases, V lost 6 bases, and 6 bases had no gene match. The CDR3 is CASRGQGPDEQYF. DNA of the CDR3: TGTGCCAGCAGAGGACAGGGACCCGACGAGCAGTACTTC.

V and J are TRBV4-3 and TRBJ1-3, with D possibly matching TRBD1 (6 bases). Germline V CDR1 and CDR2: LGHNA, YSLEER. V was cut by 5 bases and J by 1 base, with 15 bases left in between. The CDR3 is 16 amino acids. This chain's CDR3 is CASSFHLQGSGNTIYF. DNA of the CDR3: TGCGCCAGCAGCTTCCATCTACAGGGATCTGGAAACACCATATATTTT.

This clonotype has a handful of counts. V is TRBV20-1 and J is TRBJ2-2; 10 nucleotides line up with TRBD2. The CDR3 totals 14 residues. Germline V CDR1 and CDR2: DFQATT, SNEGSKA (reference sequence). The trim removed 2 bases at V and 6 bases at J, leaving 3 bases unmatched. CDR3 in amino acids: CSARTSGTSGELFF. In DNA, the CDR3 is TGCAGTGCTAGAACTAGCGGGACATCCGGGGAGCTGTTTTTT.

This chain uses TRBV20-1 with TRBJ2-4, with TRBD1 identical over 9 bases. The V gene's germline CDR1 is DFQATT and CDR2 SNEGSKA (reference sequence). CDR3 size: 16 residues. The V segment lost 5 bases and the J segment 8 bases; nucleotides outside the gene matches: 16. The CDR3 DNA reads as TGCAGTGCTCGGCCACTCCTGGGACAGGGAGGGCACATTCAGTACTTC. The encoded protein is CSARPLLGQGGHIQYF.

The chain links TRBV7-8 to TRBJ2-2; D is ambiguous. Germline CDR1 is SGHVS and CDR2 is FQNEAQ. V lost 5 bases, J lost 3 bases, and 16 bases lay in between. CDR3 length equals 16 residues. The CDR3 region is CASSPARRMDTGELFF. The CDR3 DNA reads as TGTGCCAGCAGCCCAGCGCGACGTATGGACACCGGGGAGCTGTTTTTT.

The genes are TRBV28 and TRBJ1-1, with D unresolved. The germline V and J ends were trimmed by 4 bases and 8 bases, with 11 bases remaining between them. The CDR3 totals 12 residues. The germline V gene encodes CDR1 MDHEN and CDR2 SYDVKM. The CDR3 DNA is TGTGCCAGCAGTTCCCCCTTGCCCGAAGCTTTCTTT. Residues: CASSSPLPEAFF.

DNA of the CDR3: TGTGCCAGCAGTGCGGTTCGGAGCGGTCTTGCCCCCTACGAGCAGTACTTC. Amino acids: CASSAVRSGLAPYEQYF. The chain recombines TRBV6-1 with TRBJ2-7; D perhaps matches TRBD2 (5 bases). In germline, CDR1 is MNHNS, CDR2 SASEGT. The length of the CDR3 is 17 residues. V lost 4 bases to trimming and J lost 2 bases, with 21 bases between them.

The sample holds a few counts of this clonotype. This sequence joins TRBV7-3 and TRBJ2-1; the D gene could be TRBD1 or TRBD2 (5 bases each). Trimming left V 5 bases short and J 6 bases short, with 20 bases between. Germline V gene data show CDR1 as SGHTA and CDR2 as FQGTGA. The CDR3 length is 16 residues. CDR3 bases: TGTGCCAGCAGCCCCCGGGGCGGGCGGACGGGCAATGAGCAGTTCTTC. This codes for CASSPRGGRTGNEQFF.

The chain couples TRBV9 to TRBJ2-3, with D perhaps TRBD2 (6 bases). This CDR3 spans 15 amino acids. V was trimmed by 4 bases and J by 2 bases, leaving 14 bases between them. The germline CDR1 and CDR2 sequences are SGDLS and YYNGEE. CDR3 bases: TGTGCCAGCAGCTCGGACCGGGGGAACACAGATACGCAGTATTTT. It specifies CASSSDRGNTDTQYF.

Many counts were recorded for this clonotype. The J gene is TRBJ2-6, the V gene TRBV15; D uncertain. V was pared by 1 base and J by 1 base, with 8 bases between. CDR1 is LNHNV, CDR2 YYDKDF, per germline (reference sequence). The length of the CDR3 is 16 residues. CDR3 protein: CATSRAASSGANVLTF. In nucleotides, the CDR3 is TGTGCCACCAGCAGAGCCGCCTCGTCTGGGGCCAACGTCCTGACTTTC.

This clonotype has at least ten counts. The chain employs TRBV12-3 or TRBV12-4 and TRBJ2-1; D is possibly TRBD2 (5 bases). V lost 6 bases, J lost 6 bases, and 12 bases lay in between. This CDR3 has 13 residues. CDR3 region: CASRILEGNEQFF. CDR3 bases: TGTGCCAGCAGAATCCTCGAGGGCAATGAGCAGTTCTTC.

This clonotype was recorded many times. V is TRBV7-2 and J is TRBJ2-1, with 12 positions matching TRBD2. CDR1 and CDR2 (germline): SGHTA, FQGNSA. J lost 4 bases, V lost 6 bases, and 4 bases had no gene match. CDR3 size: 15 residues. CDR3 nucleotide sequence: TGTGCCAGCAGTTTACTAGCGGGGGGTTACAATGAGCAGTTCTTC. Translating it yields CASSLLAGGYNEQFF.

The rearrangement links TRBV7-2 to TRBJ2-1; D is undetermined. Trimming stripped 5 bases from V and 7 bases from J, with 15 bases between. CDR1 is SGHTA and CDR2 is FQGNSA in the germline V gene. The CDR3 contains 14 residues. CDR3 nucleotide sequence: TGTGCCAGCAGCCTATATGGAGATTTGAATGAGCAGTTCTTC. It specifies CASSLYGDLNEQFF.

This clonotype was observed many times. The chain links TRBV6-2 or TRBV6-3 to TRBJ1-1, with TRBD1 matching over 7 bases. CDR1 MNHEY and CDR2 SVGEGT come from the germline V gene. CDR3 size: 13 residues. The ends lost 6 bases at V and 4 bases at J; junction bases unmatched: 5. The CDR3: CASSRPGGTEAFF. Here the CDR3 DNA reads TGTGCCAGCAGCCGACCAGGGGGCACTGAAGCTTTCTTT.

This clonotype was detected only a few times. V is TRBV10-2 and J is TRBJ1-5, with 8 bases lining up with TRBD1. There are 14 residues in the CDR3. The V gene's germline CDR1 is WSHSY and CDR2 SAAADI. V lost 4 bases, J lost 8 bases, and 7 bases stayed unmatched. This CDR3 is CASSATRGLEPQHF. The CDR3 nucleotides are TGCGCCAGCAGTGCCACCAGGGGGCTAGAGCCCCAGCATTTT.

This clonotype came up a few times. The V and J genes are TRBV7-2 and TRBJ2-2; TRBD2 matches at 7 bases. With 5 bases clipped from V and 7 bases from J, the junction kept 16 bases outside the gene matches. The CDR3 sequence is 17 residues long. Germline CDR1 SGHTA, CDR2 FQGNSA. The CDR3 spells CASSPILGEGLIGELFF. CDR3 nucleotides: TGTGCCAGCAGCCCCATCTTGGGGGAGGGGTTGATCGGGGAGCTGTTTTTT.

This chain links TRBV7-9 with TRBJ2-5; D is undetermined. This CDR3 is built from 13 residues. Germline lookup yields CDR1 SEHNR and CDR2 FQNEAQ (reference sequence). With 1 base removed from V and 7 bases from J, the gap between germline ends came to 10 bases. Here the CDR3 DNA reads TGTGCCAGCAGCTTAGGAGAATTCGGGACCCAGTACTTC. This gives the protein CASSLGEFGTQYF.

The CDR3 is CASSGTRNTGELFF. DNA for the CDR3: TGCGCCAGCAGCGGGACGCGGAACACCGGGGAGCTGTTTTTT. V gene TRBV5-1 combines with J gene TRBJ2-2; D tentatively fits TRBD1 or TRBD2 (5 bases each). The germline V gene encodes CDR1 SGHRS and CDR2 YFSETQ. CDR3 size: 14 residues. V lost 4 bases and J 1 base, leaving 8 bases between the germline ends. The variable domain in full, completed from reference TRBV5-1 and TRBJ2-2, reads KAGVTQTPRYLIKTRGQQVTLSCSPISGHRSVSWYQQTPGQGLQFLFEYFSETQRNKGNFPGRFSGRQFSNSRSEMNVSTLELGDSALYLCASSGTRNTGELFFGEGSRLTVL.